The 31 T cell receptor beta chains below come from one sample, sequenced in a study of blood T cell repertoires in COVID-19. TCRdb keeps only in-frame clones here, not all; method: immunoSEQ multiplex PCR. The table records around 120,000 clones, around 64% of them present only once. Sequencing input: peripheral blood. The receptors derive from a human donor with acute or convalescent COVID-19. The donor label of this sample is uncertain.

This clone was recorded a few times. The chain links TRBV29-1 to TRBJ1-2; 9 bases are shared with TRBD1. The junction had 5 bases not matched to a gene; V was cut back by 6 bases and J by 3 bases. Germline CDR1 and CDR2: SQVTM and ANQGSEA. The CDR3 loop spans 13 amino acids. CDR3 bases: TGCAGCGTGGGGACAGGGTGGGACTATGGCTACACCTTC. This gives the protein CSVGTGWDYGYTF.

The V gene is TRBV7-3, the J gene TRBJ2-5; D gene ambiguous. The CDR3 runs 14 residues. Germline V CDR1 and CDR2: SGHTA, FQGTGA. V lost 2 bases, J lost 5 bases, and 12 bases lay in between. The CDR3 loop is CASSLYGPRETQYF. DNA of the CDR3: TGTGCCAGCAGCTTATACGGCCCGCGGGAGACCCAGTACTTC.

The V gene is TRBV5-1, the J gene TRBJ2-5; TRBD1 matches 7 bases. From germline, CDR1 is SGHRS and CDR2 YFSETQ. V was pared by 4 bases and J by 6 bases, with 9 bases of the junction left unmatched. This CDR3 has 14 residues. CDR3 nucleotide sequence: TGCGCCAGCAGCACGGACCTACAGGGGAAGACCCAGTACTTC. It encodes CASSTDLQGKTQYF.

The chain uses TRBV11-2 and TRBJ2-7; D is undetermined. CDR3 size: 14 residues. Trimming took 1 base from V and 5 from J, leaving 12 bases between them. CDR1 is SGHAT, CDR2 FQNNGV, per germline. This CDR3 is CASSLGVRSNEQYV. CDR3 bases: TGTGCCAGCAGCTTAGGCGTCAGGTCCAACGAGCAGTACGTC.

The V call is TRBV5-4, the J call TRBJ2-7; the D gene is possibly TRBD1 (6 bases). CDR1 SGHNT and CDR2 YYREEE come from the germline V gene (reference sequence). This CDR3 is built from 16 residues. V was clipped by 0 bases and J by 2 bases, with 15 bases between them. CDR3 DNA: TGTGCCAGCAGCTTGGATGGCGGCAGGGGAGCCTACGAGCAGTACGTC. It is translated as CASSLDGGRGAYEQYV.

This clone was observed a few times. V and J are TRBV10-3 and TRBJ2-7; tentatively, D is TRBD1 (5 bases). V was shortened by 6 bases and J by 1 base, with 10 bases between the two germline ends. The CDR3 runs 13 residues. The germline V gene encodes CDR1 ENHRY and CDR2 SYGVKD. Here the CDR3 reads CAIRDDRSYEQYV. Here the CDR3 DNA reads TGTGCCATCAGAGATGACAGATCCTACGAGCAGTACGTC.

This chain links TRBV7-9 with TRBJ1-2, with D maybe TRBD1 (6 bases). The CDR3 length is 14 residues. Trimming removed 2 bases from V and 5 bases from J, with 12 bases in between. Germline CDR1 reads SEHNR; CDR2 reads FQNEAQ (reference sequence). CDR3 DNA: TGTGCCAGCAGCTTACCCGGGACATTTTATGGCTACACCTTC. It specifies CASSLPGTFYGYTF.

The chain combines TRBV2 with TRBJ1-2, with D maybe TRBD1 (6 bases). V was pared by 4 bases and J by 3 bases, with 12 bases between. Germline lookup yields CDR1 SNHLY and CDR2 FYNNEI. The CDR3 runs 14 residues. The CDR3 DNA sequence: TGTGCCAGCAGTGTGACGACAGGCCACTATGGCTACACCTTC. It encodes CASSVTTGHYGYTF.

This chain links TRBV6-1 with TRBJ1-2; 7 nucleotides match TRBD1. The CDR3 sequence is 14 residues long. CDR1 MNHNS and CDR2 SASEGT come from the germline V gene. V trimming: 1 base; J trimming: 4 bases; junction bases outside the gene matches: 3. CDR3 sequence: CASSEVGGTYGYTF. The CDR3 DNA reads as TGTGCCAGCAGTGAAGTAGGGGGCACCTATGGCTACACCTTC.

The table lists this clone with many counts. The chain couples TRBV2 to TRBJ1-2; 7 nucleotides agree with TRBD1. The CDR3 has 13 amino acids. Losses at the gene ends were 1 base for V and 6 bases for J; bases not matched to a gene: 2. Germline CDR1 SNHLY, CDR2 FYNNEI. CDR3 protein: CASSEDRGNGYTF. DNA of the CDR3: TGTGCCAGCAGTGAAGACAGGGGAAATGGCTACACCTTC.

The chain employs TRBV7-2 and TRBJ1-2; no definite D call. The germline CDR1 and CDR2 sequences are SGHTA and FQGNSA. Trimming removed 4 bases at V and 8 bases at J, with 14 bases between. There are 13 residues in the CDR3. CDR3 protein: CASSSSGRRGYTF. The DNA for the CDR3 is TGTGCCAGCAGCTCTTCGGGTCGGAGAGGCTACACCTTC.

The J gene is TRBJ2-3, the V gene TRBV10-3; D gene unclear. The CDR3 is made up of 15 amino acids. Trimming took off 0 bases at V and 5 bases at J, with 12 bases between the two ends. The germline CDR1 and CDR2 sequences are ENHRY and SYGVKD. The CDR3: CAISESARSVDTQYF. The CDR3 DNA sequence: TGTGCCATCAGTGAGTCTGCCCGTTCAGTAGATACGCAGTATTTT.

This clone was observed many times. This CDR3 is also generated by other DNA sequences in the sample. The gene calls are TRBV18 and TRBJ1-1, with 9 bases that match TRBD1. The ends lost 3 bases at V and 1 base at J; junction bases unmatched: 0. The length of the CDR3 is 14 residues. Per germline, CDR1 KGHSH and CDR2 LQKENI. The CDR3 sequence is CASSPGQGNTEAFF. The CDR3 region has the DNA TGTGCCAGCTCACCGGGACAGGGGAACACTGAAGCTTTCTTT.

For this clone: Other DNA sequences in the sample encode the same CDR3. V usage is TRBV9 and J usage is TRBJ1-5, with TRBD1 as a possible D gene (6 bases). V was cut by 4 bases and J by 4 bases, with 15 bases left in between. This CDR3 has 15 amino acids. Germline CDR1 and CDR2: SGDLS and YYNGEE. The CDR3 here is CASSPGPRGNQPQHF. The CDR3 DNA reads TGTGCCAGCAGCCCCGGACCCAGGGGAAATCAGCCCCAGCATTTT. Variable domain in full (rest from reference TRBV9 and TRBJ1-5): DSGVTQTPKHLITATGQRVTLRCSPRSGDLSVYWYQQSLDQGLQFLIQYYNGEERAKGNILERFSAQQFPDLHSELNLSSLELGDSALYFCASSPGPRGNQPQHFGDGTRLSIL.

The chain combines TRBV2 with TRBJ1-6, with D hard to call. The germline CDR1 and CDR2 sequences are SNHLY and FYNNEI. The CDR3 sequence is 14 residues long. The V end was cut by 2 bases, the J end by 14 bases, with 16 bases between. For the CDR3, the DNA is TGTGCCAGCAGTGAAATGACGTGGTCCGGGGCCCTCCACTTT. This sequence encodes CASSEMTWSGALHF.

DNA for the CDR3: TGTGCCAGCAGCGCACCAGGGTCTAATAAGTATGGCTACACCTTC. Translated, it gives CASSAPGSNKYGYTF. The V and J genes are TRBV5-4 and TRBJ1-2, with D possibly TRBD1 on 5 matching bases. This CDR3 contains 15 residues. V was clipped by 4 bases and J by 5 bases, with 18 bases between them. Germline V gives CDR1 SGHNT, CDR2 YYREEE (reference sequence).

The chain combines TRBV30 with TRBJ2-7, with 9 bases lining up with TRBD1. V shed 4 bases, J shed 7 bases, and the junction held 11 bases outside the gene matches. The germline V gene has CDR1 GTSNPN and CDR2 SVGIG (reference sequence). This CDR3 has 14 residues. In nucleotides, the CDR3 is TGTGCCTGGACCCGGACAGGGGCGACGGGTGAGCAGTACTTC. It translates to CAWTRTGATGEQYF.

The CDR3 here is CASSRYGQGNNEKLFF. The CDR3 DNA reads TGTGCCAGCAGCCGTTACGGACAGGGTAATAATGAAAAACTGTTTTTT. J is TRBJ1-4 and V is TRBV7-6; TRBD1 agrees at 8 bases. Germline CDR1 and CDR2: SGHVS and FNYEAQ. The length of the CDR3 is 16 residues. V was clipped by 5 bases and J by 4 bases; unmatched bases: 9. Based on the CDR3 plus reference TRBV7-6 and TRBJ1-4, the full variable domain is GAGVSQSPRYKVTKRGQDVALRCDPISGHVSLYWYRQALGQGPEFLTYFNYEAQQDKSGLPNDRFSAERPEGSISTLTIQRTEQRDSAMYRCASSRYGQGNNEKLFFGSGTQLSVL.

The gene calls are TRBV9 and TRBJ2-3; 8 bases map to TRBD2. V was pared by 4 bases and J by 5 bases, with 9 bases of the junction left unmatched. The CDR3 totals 15 residues. The germline V gene encodes CDR1 SGDLS and CDR2 YYNGEE. CDR3 amino acids: CASSKSGGAGDTQYF. The CDR3 region has the DNA TGTGCCAGCAGCAAGAGCGGGGGAGCAGGAGATACGCAGTATTTT.

This clone came up many times. The CDR3 coding sequence is TGTGCCATCAGTGAAAGCCAGGGGCTATATAGCAATCAGCCCCAGCATTTT. Its translation is CAISESQGLYSNQPQHF. V usage is TRBV10-3 and J usage is TRBJ1-5, with D tentatively TRBD1 (6 bases). Per the germline V gene, CDR1 is ENHRY and CDR2 is SYGVKD. V was cut by 3 bases and J by 0 bases, with 15 bases left in between. The CDR3 covers 17 residues.

V is TRBV7-9 and J is TRBJ1-2, with 9 bases fitting TRBD1. The CDR3 sequence is 14 residues long. J was trimmed by 3 bases and V by 4 bases; bases with no gene match: 3. Germline assignment: CDR1 SEHNR and CDR2 FQNEAQ (reference sequence). The CDR3 sequence: CASSSGQGYYGYTF. The CDR3 nucleotides read TGTGCCAGCAGCTCGGGACAGGGATACTATGGCTACACCTTC.

The rearrangement links TRBV30 to TRBJ1-4; 8 nucleotides match TRBD1. The CDR3 sequence is 14 residues long. In germline, CDR1 is GTSNPN, CDR2 SVGIG (reference sequence). Trimming at V came to 3 bases and at J to 8 bases, leaving 8 bases not matched to a gene. Here the CDR3 DNA reads TGTGCCTGGAGCGCGGACAGGGTCGGGGAAAAACTGTTTTTT. This codes for CAWSADRVGEKLFF.

The V and J genes are TRBV5-1 and TRBJ2-3; 7 bases agree with TRBD1. CDR1 is SGHRS, CDR2 YFSETQ, per germline. This CDR3 contains 15 residues. J lost 4 bases, V lost 2 bases, and 7 bases had no gene match. Here the CDR3 DNA reads TGCGCCAGCAGCTTCCAGAGTCAGGGGGCAGATACGCAGTATTTT. Protein product: CASSFQSQGADTQYF. The entire variable domain, with the rest obtained from reference TRBV5-1 and TRBJ2-3, is as follows: KAGVTQTPRYLIKTRGQQVTLSCSPISGHRSVSWYQQTPGQGLQFLFEYFSETQRNKGNFPGRFSGRQFSNSRSEMNVSTLELGDSALYLCASSFQSQGADTQYFGPGTRLTVL.

The gene calls are TRBV6-6 and TRBJ1-4; TRBD1 aligns across 7 bases. The germline gives CDR1 MNHNY, CDR2 SVGAGI (reference sequence). The junction had 12 bases not matched to a gene; V was cut back by 8 bases and J by 6 bases. The CDR3 is 15 amino acids. The CDR3 region is CASQRVTGSYEKLFF. DNA for the CDR3: TGTGCCAGCCAAAGGGTGACAGGGAGTTATGAAAAACTGTTTTTT.

This clone was observed once. The genes are TRBV5-8 and TRBJ1-5; D uncertain. Looked up from germline, CDR1 is SGHTS and CDR2 is YDEGEE. This CDR3 is 14 amino acids long. Trimming removed 0 bases from V and 5 bases from J, with 9 bases in between. Here the CDR3 DNA reads TGTGCCAGCAGCTTGGCCTCGTTTTATCAGCCCCAGCATTTT. As protein: CASSLASFYQPQHF.

The genes are TRBV3-1 (or the pseudogene TRBV3-2) and TRBJ2-5; possible D gene TRBD2, 6 bases. The germline V and J ends were trimmed by 3 bases and 4 bases, with 12 bases remaining between them. The CDR3 length is 14 residues. Germline V gene data show CDR1 as LGHDT and CDR2 as YNNKEL (reference sequence). The CDR3 nucleotides are TGTGCCAGCAGCCAGCCCGGCGGGGTAGAGACCCAGTACTTC. This codes for CASSQPGGVETQYF.

The chain links TRBV27 to TRBJ2-1, with 10 bases matching TRBD1. The CDR3 length is 15 residues. Germline V lookup: CDR1 MNHEY, CDR2 SMNVEV (reference sequence). V lost 5 bases, J lost 4 bases, and 5 bases stayed unmatched. CDR3 nucleotide sequence: TGTGCCAGCAGTCCAACGGGACAGGGGTACAATGAGCAGTTCTTC. This encodes CASSPTGQGYNEQFF.

The chain uses TRBV7-9 and TRBJ1-1; D may be TRBD1 (6 bases). Germline loops: CDR1 SEHNR, CDR2 FQNEAQ (reference sequence). V was pared by 4 bases and J by 6 bases, with 18 bases between. This CDR3 has 15 amino acids. The CDR3 loop is CASSSRGGLGAEAFF. The CDR3 DNA follows: TGTGCCAGCAGCTCGCGGGGGGGCCTCGGCGCTGAAGCTTTCTTT.

The CDR3: CASSLGDIYEQYF. The CDR3 region has the DNA TGTGCCAGCAGCTTAGGGGACATTTACGAGCAGTACTTC. The chain employs TRBV7-8 and TRBJ2-7; D is possibly TRBD1 (6 bases). This CDR3 spans 13 amino acids. Trimming removed 1 base from V and 4 bases from J, with 8 bases in between. From germline, CDR1 is SGHVS and CDR2 FQNEAQ.

This chain uses TRBV12-5 with TRBJ2-3; maybe TRBD2 (5 bases). Trimming took 4 bases from V and 2 from J, leaving 13 bases between them. Germline V gives CDR1 LGHNT, CDR2 FRNRAP. The CDR3 loop spans 15 amino acids. The CDR3: CASGSTGLLTDTQYF. Written as DNA, the CDR3 is TGTGCTAGTGGTTCCACCGGACTCCTCACAGATACGCAGTATTTT.

The V call is TRBV7-9, the J call TRBJ2-6, with D unclear. The CDR3 has 16 residues. CDR1 and CDR2 from the germline V gene are SEHNR and FQNEAQ (reference sequence). The V gene lost 1 base and the J gene lost 2 bases, with 9 bases spanning the gap. The CDR3 DNA sequence: TGTGCCAGCAGCTTAGTGTGGTCGGCTGGGGCCAACGTCCTGACTTTC. Encoded protein: CASSLVWSAGANVLTF.